This T cell receptor (beta chain) was found in a study of PD-1 blockade in classical Hodgkin lymphoma. Generated by immunoSEQ multiplex PCR, the TCRdb table keeps only in-frame clones and is missing some. This sample has about 11,000 clones; around 70% occur once, and the top ten carry over 3%. Whole-study findings and limits: Healthy donors were reported to have higher baseline TCR diversity than newly diagnosed patients. Baseline diversity was lower in partial responders and progressors than complete responders.

As for time point: cycle 4 day 1 (C4D1), after 5 to 7 weeks of nivolumab. Each patient experienced a relapse that followed autologous stem cell transplantation, and brentuximab vedotin exposure varied. Thawed PBMCs yielded CD4+ T cells through magnetic negative selection. V was shortened by 2 bases and J by 6 bases, with 15 bases between the two germline ends. Germline V gives CDR1 SGHRS, CDR2 YFSETQ. The CDR3 consists of 14 residues. A note on this clone: Its antigen is still unknown.

The rearrangement joins TRBV5-1 to TRBJ2-7, with D tentatively TRBD1 (5 bases). The source is a human donor with classical Hodgkin lymphoma. The specimen comprised CD4+ T cells from blood, sampled before the fourth cycle of nivolumab. As DNA, the CDR3 is TGCGCCAGCAGCTTTTCGCCAGGGTCCGGCGAGCAGTACTTC. This gives the protein CASSFSPGSGEQYF.